The entry below describes one T cell receptor beta chain. There are 16 residues in the CDR3. The junction had 12 bases not matched to a gene; V was cut back by 4 bases and J by 6 bases. Germline CDR1 reads SQVTM; CDR2 reads ANQGSEA. These data are taken from a study of brain T cells in children with intractable seizures. Time point: blood from clinic visit 5 months post-surgery; TSC patient then seizure free. Sequencing was limited to surgery cases with top T cell transcript signatures in brain tissue. At least one anti-epileptic drug was given before surgery. Profiling relied on immunoSEQ multiplex PCR, and the TCRdb table lists in-frame clones only, not all of them. The sample includes hundreds of thousands of clones, about 94% seen only once; the top ten take 5.5% to 6%.

The TCR sequence derives from a boy less than two years old with tuberous sclerosis and intractable seizures. The rearrangement uses TRBV29-1 and TRBJ2-2, with TRBD2 identical over 9 bases. The sample consisted of peripheral blood, taken more than 4 months after surgery. CDR3 in DNA: TGCAGCGTTGGGACTCGCGGGGGGGCAAGTCCCGGGGAGCTGTTTTTT. This translates into CSVGTRGGASPGELFF.